These 21 T cell receptor beta chains originate from one sample sequenced in a study of shared clonotypes between healthy human individuals. Using immunoSEQ multiplex PCR, the repertoire was profiled, and TCRdb retains in-frame clones only, with some absent. The sample yields under 1,900,000 clones, 98% seen once. The sample was naive CD4+ T cells sorted from blood. The subset denotes: CD45RA+ positively selected. These receptors originate from a man aged 25 to 40 in good health.

The chain has TRBV9 and TRBJ2-1, with 9 bases lining up with TRBD2. This CDR3 is built from 16 residues. In germline, CDR1 is SGDLS, CDR2 YYNGEE. J lost 7 bases, V lost 0 bases, and 8 bases had no gene match. CDR3 protein: CASSVDRREGRNEQFF. Written as DNA, the CDR3 is TGTGCCAGCAGCGTAGACCGGCGGGAGGGAAGGAATGAGCAGTTCTTC.

This chain uses TRBV5-4 with TRBJ2-7; 8 bases line up with TRBD2. The V gene's germline CDR1 is SGHNT and CDR2 YYREEE (reference sequence). The CDR3 is 14 amino acids. The junction had 4 bases not matched to a gene; V was cut back by 3 bases and J by 2 bases. The CDR3 reads CASSSAGAPYEQYF. The CDR3 bases are TGTGCCAGCAGCTCAGCGGGAGCCCCCTACGAGCAGTACTTC.

The V gene is TRBV2, the J gene TRBJ1-4; D is perhaps TRBD1 (6 bases). The germline V gene has CDR1 SNHLY and CDR2 FYNNEI. V was shortened by 3 bases and J by 5 bases, with 13 bases between the two germline ends. The CDR3 extends over 15 amino acids. The CDR3 region is CASSEAVRGNEKLFF. The CDR3 nucleotides are TGTGCCAGCAGTGAGGCCGTCAGGGGAAATGAAAAACTGTTTTTT.

This chain uses TRBV7-2 with TRBJ2-7; D ambiguous. Trimming took off 3 bases at V and 3 bases at J, with 15 bases between the two ends. Germline V gene lookup returns CDR1 SGHTA and CDR2 FQGNSA. The CDR3 loop spans 15 amino acids. CDR3 nucleotide sequence: TGTGCCAGCAGCTTTGACCAGAACCCTCTCTACGAGCAGTACTTC. This gives the protein CASSFDQNPLYEQYF.

The rearrangement joins TRBV6-1 to TRBJ2-1, with D maybe TRBD2 (5 bases). The CDR3 contains 13 residues. V was shortened by 8 bases and J by 9 bases, with 17 bases between the two germline ends. Germline V gene data show CDR1 as MNHNS and CDR2 as SASEGT. CDR3 in amino acids: CASRGQFDTEQFF. The DNA of the CDR3 is TGTGCCAGCCGGGGTCAGTTTGACACTGAGCAGTTCTTC.

The rearrangement uses TRBV28 and TRBJ2-7, with 12 bases matching TRBD2. The V gene end was trimmed by 6 bases and the J gene end by 5 bases; junction bases not matched to a gene: 11. The germline V gene has CDR1 MDHEN and CDR2 SYDVKM. This CDR3 has 16 residues. The CDR3 DNA reads as TGTGCCAGCAGCCCATGGCTAGCGGGAGGGCCCCACGAGCAGTACTTC. The encoded protein is CASSPWLAGGPHEQYF.

The V call is TRBV28, the J call TRBJ1-2, with D tentatively TRBD1 (6 bases). Trimming took off 4 bases at V and 3 bases at J, with 12 bases between the two ends. CDR1 MDHEN and CDR2 SYDVKM come from the germline V gene. The CDR3 extends over 14 amino acids. The CDR3 coding sequence is TGTGCCAGCAGTTCCGGACAGAACCACTATGGCTACACCTTC. Amino acid sequence: CASSSGQNHYGYTF.

The rearrangement uses TRBV10-3 and TRBJ2-1, with D perhaps TRBD1 or TRBD2 (5 bases each). Trimming stripped 0 bases from V and 7 bases from J, with 16 bases between. Germline V gene lookup returns CDR1 ENHRY and CDR2 SYGVKD. The length of the CDR3 is 16 residues. The CDR3: CAISESLGEVGNEQFF. CDR3 bases: TGTGCCATCAGTGAGTCTCTGGGGGAAGTGGGTAATGAGCAGTTCTTC.

Remarks on this clone: The same CDR3 can be traced to other DNA sequences in this sample. The rearrangement links TRBV29-1 to TRBJ1-2; D uncertain. Trimming pared 3 bases from V and 7 bases from J, leaving 3 bases between. This CDR3 comprises 9 residues. Germline V lookup: CDR1 SQVTM, CDR2 ANQGSEA. In nucleotides, the CDR3 is TGCAGCGTTGAGGTTGGCTACACCTTC. Translated, it gives CSVEVGYTF.

J is TRBJ2-3 and V is TRBV27, with TRBD2 identical over 8 bases. Germline V CDR1 and CDR2: MNHEY, SMNVEV (reference sequence). The CDR3 loop spans 16 amino acids. V trimming: 5 bases; J trimming: 0 bases; junction bases outside the gene matches: 7. DNA of the CDR3: TGTGCCAGCAGTCTCCGGACTAGCAGCAGCACAGATACGCAGTATTTT. This sequence encodes CASSLRTSSSTDTQYF.

V and J are TRBV28 and TRBJ2-3, with 12 bases matching TRBD2. Trimming cost V 7 bases and J 0 bases; bases outside gene matches: 5. Per germline, CDR1 MDHEN and CDR2 SYDVKM. CDR3 length: 16 amino acids. CDR3 sequence: CASTLGTSGSTDTQYF. DNA for the CDR3: TGTGCCAGCACTCTGGGGACTAGCGGGAGCACAGATACGCAGTATTTT.

This chain connects TRBV15 to TRBJ2-3, with a tentative D call TRBD2 (5 bases). The CDR3 is 16 residues long. V dropped 4 bases and J dropped 0 bases, with 14 bases sitting between them. Germline assignment: CDR1 LNHNV and CDR2 YYDKDF (reference sequence). CDR3 coding DNA: TGTGCCACCAGCACGCCAGGACTGCCGAGCACAGATACGCAGTATTTT. Translating it yields CATSTPGLPSTDTQYF. Looking up the rest from reference TRBV15 and TRBJ2-3 gives the full variable domain: DAMVIQNPRYQVTQFGKPVTLSCSQTLNHNVMYWYQQKSSQAPKLLFHYYDKDFNNEADTPDNFQSRRPNTSFCFLDIRSPGLGDTAMYLCATSTPGLPSTDTQYFGPGTRLTVL.

Only one count was recorded for this clone. The chain uses TRBV25-1 and TRBJ2-1; D remains unclear. The CDR3 consists of 11 residues. With 9 bases removed from V and 4 bases from J, the gap between germline ends came to 7 bases. The V gene's germline CDR1 is MGHDK and CDR2 SYGVNS. DNA for the CDR3: TGTGCCAGTACAGAATACAATGAGCAGTTCTTC. Protein product: CASTEYNEQFF.

This chain joins TRBV18 and TRBJ2-7; weak D call: TRBD2 (7 bases). The CDR3 totals 15 residues. Trimming pared 0 bases from V and 5 bases from J, leaving 14 bases between. Germline CDR1 and CDR2: KGHSH and LQKENI. The DNA of the CDR3 is TGTGCCAGCTCACCACCGCGACTAGCAGGGGACGAGCAGTACTTC. The encoded protein is CASSPPRLAGDEQYF.

The J gene is TRBJ1-2, the V gene TRBV10-3; 8 nucleotides align to TRBD1. Germline V CDR1 and CDR2: ENHRY, SYGVKD. The CDR3 sequence is 13 residues long. The V and J ends lost 7 bases and 8 bases, in that order; junction bases with no gene match: 9. The CDR3 here is CAIKRDRGGGYTF. The CDR3 DNA is TGTGCCATCAAAAGAGACAGGGGCGGCGGCTACACCTTC.

Comments on this clone: Other nucleotide sequences from this sample produce the same CDR3. The chain couples TRBV18 to TRBJ2-5, with D perhaps matching TRBD2 (5 bases). Germline CDR1 is KGHSH and CDR2 is LQKENI. Trimming stripped 2 bases from V and 2 bases from J, with 6 bases between. The CDR3 is made up of 13 amino acids. This CDR3 reads CASSPTGQETQYF. The CDR3 nucleotides read TGTGCCAGCTCACCAACGGGGCAAGAGACCCAGTACTTC.

Points on this clone: The same CDR3 arises from other DNA sequences in this sample as well. The rearrangement links TRBV28 to TRBJ2-7; D is unclear. Germline CDR1 is MDHEN and CDR2 is SYDVKM. This CDR3 comprises 14 residues. V gave up 2 bases and J gave up 0 bases, with 8 bases separating them. This CDR3 is CASSLTRPSYEQYF. CDR3 nucleotides: TGTGCCAGCAGTTTAACCCGACCCTCCTACGAGCAGTACTTC.

V usage is TRBV5-4 and J usage is TRBJ1-1, with TRBD1 as a possible D gene (5 bases). CDR1 is SGHNT and CDR2 is YYREEE in the germline V gene (reference sequence). V shed 0 bases and J shed 4 bases, with 10 bases lying between them. This CDR3 is 14 amino acids long. The CDR3 is CASSLVIGGTEAFF. Written as DNA, the CDR3 is TGTGCCAGCAGCTTGGTAATCGGGGGCACTGAAGCTTTCTTT. The whole variable domain, remainder taken from reference TRBV5-4 and TRBJ1-1, is ETGVTQSPTHLIKTRGQQVTLRCSSQSGHNTVSWYQQALGQGPQFIFQYYREEENGRGNFPPRFSGLQFPNYSSELNVNALELDDSALYLCASSLVIGGTEAFFGQGTRLTVV.

The chain's CDR3 is CAIPTQNTGELFF. The CDR3 nucleotides read TGTGCCATACCGACTCAGAACACCGGGGAGCTGTTTTTT. This chain uses TRBV7-9 with TRBJ2-2; D unclear. Germline V gene lookup returns CDR1 SEHNR and CDR2 FQNEAQ (reference sequence). The V and J ends lost 10 bases and 1 base respectively, with 10 bases between them. The CDR3 loop spans 13 amino acids. Full variable domain (missing parts from reference TRBV7-9 and TRBJ2-2): DTGVSQNPRHKITKRGQNVTFRCDPISEHNRLYWYRQTLGQGPEFLTYFQNEAQLEKSRLLSDRFSAERPKGSFSTLEIQRTEQGDSAMYLCAIPTQNTGELFFGEGSRLTVL.

The rearrangement joins TRBV5-4 to TRBJ2-1; 9 bases are a match to TRBD2. CDR1 and CDR2 from the germline V gene are SGHNT and YYREEE (reference sequence). The CDR3 extends over 18 amino acids. The V gene end was trimmed by 5 bases and the J gene end by 0 bases; junction bases not matched to a gene: 12. The CDR3 nucleotides read TGTGCCAGCAGTCAGCTATGGGTGCGGGAGGGCTCCTACAATGAGCAGTTCTTC. This gives the protein CASSQLWVREGSYNEQFF.

The rearrangement uses TRBV7-2 and TRBJ2-1, with a possible D match to TRBD2 (5 bases). CDR1 is SGHTA and CDR2 is FQGNSA in the germline V gene. Trimming pared 6 bases from V and 6 bases from J, leaving 18 bases between. This CDR3 has 15 residues. The CDR3 sequence is CASRTSGVLGNEQFF. In DNA, the CDR3 is TGTGCCAGCAGAACATCCGGGGTTCTCGGCAATGAGCAGTTCTTC. Complete variable domain (other parts from reference TRBV7-2 and TRBJ2-1): GAGVSQSPSNKVTEKGKDVELRCDPISGHTALYWYRQSLGQGLEFLIYFQGNSAPDKSGLPSDRFSAERTGGSVSTLTIQRTQQEDSAVYLCASRTSGVLGNEQFFGPGTRLTVL.